This T cell receptor beta chain was sequenced in a study of cytomegalovirus exposure and HLA in healthy donors (dated by TCRdb to 2016 to 2017). About the full investigation: In an earlier analysis of 587 of the donors, approximately 260 Gb of sequence data and some 100 million unique TCR beta sequences from roughly 190 million T cells were reported. Typing coverage varied by locus: roughly 629-640 donors for A, B, C, DRB1 and DQB1; roughly 510 for DQA1; over 600 for DPA1; under 490 for DPB1. The study was designed to test whether signatures of past pathogen exposure could be identified by cataloging public T cell receptors. In a later analysis, previously published TCR beta repertoires from several hundred donors were re-analyzed and high-resolution HLA genotyping was added so that TCR occurrence patterns could be studied. An earlier analysis of approximately 630 of the donors applied high-throughput TCR beta sequencing to assess whether each TCR beta V gene segment acted as functional or pseudogenic. Every repertoire in the discovery cohort had been generated on one and the same sequencing platform. An early release covering roughly 640 HLA-typed donors comprised 300 to 350 gigabases of sequencing data and tens of millions of unique TCR sequences. Alongside the repertoire data, information on donor age, sex, ethnicity and CMV serostatus was compiled. Among some 410 genotyped donors of the cohort, an average of approximately 240,000 unique TCR beta nucleotide sequences was sequenced per donor, of which roughly 18% were non-productive. The study profiled the T cell repertoires of 666 subjects by immunosequencing and related them to cytomegalovirus serostatus. Class I and class II HLA loci were covered by the typing at four-digit resolution. In the later analysis, no new phenotypic data were used to find candidate immune exposures; instead, reliance was placed on TCR beta sequences and their occurrence across donors. Roughly 5 DR-DQ haplotypes were treated as single units for association and clustering because of strong linkage in the cohort. To predict cytomegalovirus infection status, the study combined high-throughput TCR immunosequencing, statistical association of individual TCRs with disease status, and machine learning. Of the roughly 400 genotyped donors, over 80% were placed in the genetic ancestry cluster associated with self-reported Caucasian donors. A later genetic analysis used genome-wide SNP genotypes for about 60% of the 666 donors, treating that subset as a discovery cohort. A separate validation cohort of 100 to 150 different subjects was used in addition to the approximately 670-subject first cohort.

The cohort was made up of approximately 700 healthy bone marrow donors. All cohort members were sampled while nominally healthy, although unrecorded immune exposures were likely present. The donor tested CMV seropositive and was one of the 289 seropositive cohort members. Every donor gave a peripheral blood sample, and the peripheral blood mononuclear cells from that sample were used for TCR beta sequencing. The Qiagen DNeasy Blood Extraction Kit was used to extract genomic DNA from the blood cell samples. Taken from cysteine to phenylalanine, the CDR3 has 11 residues. CDR3 DNA only is kept here, 33 bases in frame from base 1. The germline V gene supplies CDR1 MRHNA and CDR2 SNTAGT. V and J lose 2 bases and 9 bases, and a span of 5 bases separates them. Comment on this clone: Its antigen specificity is not known. Per-nucleotide qualities are absent, and no much larger clonotype sits a single base away.

To prepare the library, the immunoSEQ multiplex PCR assay was applied. For the multiplex PCR, a mixture combining 60 forward primers for TCR Vbeta segments and 13 reverse primers for TCR Jbeta segments was used. The CDR3 region of rearranged TCR beta genes was amplified from genomic DNA by a multiplex PCR assay. Amplified TCR beta libraries were sequenced as 87-base-pair reads on the Illumina HiSeq System. The authors' analysis ran thus. In a later analysis, 70 million to 95 million unique TCR beta chains were counted across the 666 repertoires, and around 11 million of these chains were shared by at least two donors. Raw reads were error-corrected and collapsed into unique sequences by a nearest-neighbor algorithm in which closely related sequences were merged to remove PCR and sequencing errors. V, D and J gene segments were assigned by aligning CDR3 sequences to IMGT reference sequences. For a sequence to be retained, a match of at least six nucleotides was required to both a V gene segment and a J gene segment. A rearrangement counted as productive if the CDR3 had no stop codons and remained in frame with V and J, and every other rearrangement counted as non-productive. CDR3 was defined according to IMGT convention as the region running from the second conserved V-encoded cysteine to the conserved J-encoded phenylalanine. Sequences without an unambiguous match to a single V gene segment were excluded from the earlier analysis of several hundred of the donors. An earlier analysis of fewer than 650 of the donors classified V segments as functional when productive rearrangements were above 56.7% and as segregating when the standard deviation between donors was above 5%. A statistical classification framework was built for diagnosing cytomegalovirus status from the catalog of TCR beta chain sequences. In a later analysis, V and J genes were assigned by comparing TCR nucleotide sequences against IMGT/GENE-DB human TR gene sequences. In a later analysis, CDR3 sequences and most-parsimonious VDJ recombination scenarios were assigned using the TCRdist pipeline. In a later analysis, each TCR beta chain was defined by its CDR3 amino acid sequence together with its V-gene family, and reads lacking a unique V-gene family were excluded. To address suspected cross-contamination and a sequencing artifact, a later analysis removed approximately 590 highly shared, low-generation-probability nucleotide sequences. In a later analysis, a clonal expansion index was calculated for each public chain from normalized within-repertoire ranks of inferred template counts. Generation probabilities in a later analysis came from a VDJ recombination model fitted to out-of-frame rearrangements, and those results were checked against IGoR. A later analysis scored TCR-TCR, TCR-HLA and TCR-CMV co-occurrence with hypergeometric tests, applying a repertoire-size bias correction to TCR pairs. To estimate false discovery rates, a later analysis permuted the HLA or CMV assignments 20 times. In a later analysis, co-occurring TCRs were grouped with DBSCAN, and TCRdist sequence similarity was added when clustering was performed within HLA-allele-positive subsets. Repertoires with fewer than 30,000 or more than 120,000 public chains, plus five repertoires with anomalous nucleotide sharing, were excluded from co-occurrence clustering. TCRdb holds this immuneACCESS table with in-frame rearrangements only. Some clones are missing; in checked studies, unresolved V genes explain under half, and the rest has no known cause. D and trimming were read from the DNA, whereas the V and J calls and clone size are those reported in that table. In this sample the table shows over 150,000 clones, roughly 83% of which occur a single time. The ten largest clones take up approximately 7.7% of the sample.

General findings and caveats noted by the study authors: Because counts were too low, seventeen rarely observed V segments, including chromosome 9 orphons, were left out of the earlier analysis of 500 to 750 of the donors. In a later analysis, most CMV-associated TCR beta chains were found to appear HLA-restricted, with HLA associations seemingly driven largely by CMV exposure. Roughly uniform sequencing depth across donors was assumed in presence/absence analyses, although this assumption may not hold. Only TCR beta chains were sequenced in this cohort, and the absence of alpha or paired-chain data limited detectable features. The classifier was reported to diagnose cytomegalovirus status with high specificity and sensitivity in both the original cohort and the validation cohort. HLA typing was unavailable for some donors at each locus, so association tests used only the typed subset. A total of 150 or so TCR beta chains were listed by the study as associated with cytomegalovirus. In vitro tests confirmed that a few of the cytomegalovirus-associated TCR beta chains recognize cytomegalovirus antigens. Compared with the 666-donor mean, donors in an Asian-associated ancestry cluster had fewer N-insertions in productive TCRs, according to a later genetic analysis. The sequencing pipeline was judged likely to have produced a cluster of highly shared sequence variants as a technical artifact. Correlated functional status among segregating V segments might be attributable to linkage disequilibrium, but an unknown experimental factor could not be ruled out. Assigning TCR associations to individual alleles was difficult when HLA alleles, especially DR and DQ, strongly co-occurred. In an earlier analysis of around 600 of the donors, most TCR beta V segments appeared in productive rearrangements about 87% or about 30% of the time, broadly matching IMGT annotations. In a later analysis, TCR association rates were found to vary across HLA loci, with the most associated TCRs seen for DRB1 alleles and the fewest for HLA-C alleles. A further reported finding was that TCR beta sequences accurately predicted the HLA-A and HLA-B alleles for most subjects in the first cohort. Because the 87-base-pair reads could not distinguish some IMGT-functional V segments, including TRBV6-2 and TRBV6-3, those segments were excluded. According to the authors, the approach could potentially be generalized to other disease states and immunological phenotypes. In a later analysis, several top co-occurrence clusters were reported to appear linked to parvovirus B19, influenza, CMV and Epstein-Barr virus. An association between a missense DCLRE1C variant and V-gene and J-gene trimming of TCR beta chains was found in a later genetic analysis and replicated in an independent cohort. While some public TCRs were present in many individuals, most TCR sequences turned up only very rarely across donors. Compared with equally common non-associated chains, HLA-associated TCR beta chains in a later analysis were more clonally expanded and had lower generation probabilities. CMV serostatus was the only immune exposure information available for the cohort. Specific HLA alleles were associated with over 15,000 TCR beta sequences at a false discovery rate of 0.05 in a later analysis.

Source material: PBMCs. This receptor was obtained from a man aged 25 to 45 in good health and CMV-seropositive. The sequence links TRBV6-4 to TRBJ2-1; the D gene is perhaps TRBD2, from 5 matching bases. The DNA is TGTGCCAGCAGTGACGGAGGTGAGCAGTTCTTC. This gives the protein CASSDGGEQFF.